This TCR beta chain was identified during a study of a mutant IDH1 vaccine in newly diagnosed glioma. Study as a whole: It was radiotherapy, temozolomide, or both that patients received previously, with most receiving both. General study points: Researchers report vaccine-induced immune responses in just under 95% of patients.

The repertoire was sequenced with immunoSEQ multiplex PCR; TCRdb's copy has only in-frame clones and lacks some. The sample lists roughly 30,000 clones, 80% to 90% occurring once. With respect to this clone: Its cognate antigen is unknown.

Sample time point: week 5, during vaccination. It was 300 ug of mutant IDH1 20-mer peptide that made up each vaccine dose, given with topical imiquimod. Germline CDR1 SGHRS, CDR2 YFSETQ. Trimming cost V 0 bases and J 1 base, with 7 bases left between them. This CDR3 region has 14 residues. V and J are TRBV5-1 and TRBJ1-1, with D perhaps TRBD1 (5 bases). The receptor was isolated from a man younger than 35 with glioma. The sample here was PBMCs, taken from a glioma patient whose treatment included an IDH1 peptide vaccine. The CDR3: CASSLEGRNTEAFF. The CDR3 nucleotides read TGCGCCAGCAGCTTGGAGGGGAGGAACACTGAAGCTTTCTTT.